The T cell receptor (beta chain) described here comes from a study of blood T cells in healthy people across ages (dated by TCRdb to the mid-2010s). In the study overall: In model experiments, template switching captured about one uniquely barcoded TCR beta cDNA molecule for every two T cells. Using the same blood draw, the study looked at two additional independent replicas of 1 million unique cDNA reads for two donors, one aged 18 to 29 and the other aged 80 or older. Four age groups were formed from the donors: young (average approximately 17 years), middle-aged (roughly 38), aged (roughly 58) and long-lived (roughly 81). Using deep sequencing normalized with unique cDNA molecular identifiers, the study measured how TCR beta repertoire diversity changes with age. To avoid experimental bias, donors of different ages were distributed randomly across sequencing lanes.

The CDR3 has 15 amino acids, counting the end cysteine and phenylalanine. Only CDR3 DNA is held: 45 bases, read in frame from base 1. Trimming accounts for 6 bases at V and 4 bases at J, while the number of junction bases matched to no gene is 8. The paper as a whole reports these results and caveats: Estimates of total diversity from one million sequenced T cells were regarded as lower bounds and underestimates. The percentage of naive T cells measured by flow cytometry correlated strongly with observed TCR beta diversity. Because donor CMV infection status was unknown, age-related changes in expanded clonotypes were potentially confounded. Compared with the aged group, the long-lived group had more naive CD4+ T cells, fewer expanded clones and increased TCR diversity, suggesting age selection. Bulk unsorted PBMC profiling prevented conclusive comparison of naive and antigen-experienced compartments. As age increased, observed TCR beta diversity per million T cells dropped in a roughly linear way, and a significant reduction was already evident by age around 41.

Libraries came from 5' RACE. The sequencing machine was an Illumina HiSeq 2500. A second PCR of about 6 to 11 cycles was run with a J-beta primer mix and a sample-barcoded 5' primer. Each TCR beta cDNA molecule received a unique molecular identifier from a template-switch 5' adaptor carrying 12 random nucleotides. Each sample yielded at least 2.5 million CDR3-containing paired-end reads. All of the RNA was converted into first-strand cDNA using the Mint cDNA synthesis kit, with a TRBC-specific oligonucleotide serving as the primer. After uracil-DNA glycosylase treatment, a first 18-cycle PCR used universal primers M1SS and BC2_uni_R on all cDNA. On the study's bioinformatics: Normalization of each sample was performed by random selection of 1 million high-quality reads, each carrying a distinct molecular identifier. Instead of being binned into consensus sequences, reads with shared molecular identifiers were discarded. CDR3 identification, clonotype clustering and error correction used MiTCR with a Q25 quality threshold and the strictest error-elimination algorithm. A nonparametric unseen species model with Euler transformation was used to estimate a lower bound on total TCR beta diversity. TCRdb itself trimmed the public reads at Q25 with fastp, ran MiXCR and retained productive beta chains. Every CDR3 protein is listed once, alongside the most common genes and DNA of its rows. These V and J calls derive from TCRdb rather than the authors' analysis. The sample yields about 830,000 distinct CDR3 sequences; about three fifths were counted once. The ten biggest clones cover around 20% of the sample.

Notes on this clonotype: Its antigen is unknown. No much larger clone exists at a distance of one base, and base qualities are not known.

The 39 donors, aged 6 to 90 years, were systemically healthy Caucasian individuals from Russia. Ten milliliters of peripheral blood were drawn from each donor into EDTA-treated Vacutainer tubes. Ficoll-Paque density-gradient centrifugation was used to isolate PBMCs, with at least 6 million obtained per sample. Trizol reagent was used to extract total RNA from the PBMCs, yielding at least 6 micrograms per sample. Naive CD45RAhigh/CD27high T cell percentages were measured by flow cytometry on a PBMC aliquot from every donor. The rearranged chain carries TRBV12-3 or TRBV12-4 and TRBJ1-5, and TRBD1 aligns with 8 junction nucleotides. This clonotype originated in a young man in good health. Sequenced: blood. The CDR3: CASRLTGVENQPQHF. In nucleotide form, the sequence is TGTGCCAGCAGACTGACAGGGGTAGAGAATCAGCCCCAGCATTTT.